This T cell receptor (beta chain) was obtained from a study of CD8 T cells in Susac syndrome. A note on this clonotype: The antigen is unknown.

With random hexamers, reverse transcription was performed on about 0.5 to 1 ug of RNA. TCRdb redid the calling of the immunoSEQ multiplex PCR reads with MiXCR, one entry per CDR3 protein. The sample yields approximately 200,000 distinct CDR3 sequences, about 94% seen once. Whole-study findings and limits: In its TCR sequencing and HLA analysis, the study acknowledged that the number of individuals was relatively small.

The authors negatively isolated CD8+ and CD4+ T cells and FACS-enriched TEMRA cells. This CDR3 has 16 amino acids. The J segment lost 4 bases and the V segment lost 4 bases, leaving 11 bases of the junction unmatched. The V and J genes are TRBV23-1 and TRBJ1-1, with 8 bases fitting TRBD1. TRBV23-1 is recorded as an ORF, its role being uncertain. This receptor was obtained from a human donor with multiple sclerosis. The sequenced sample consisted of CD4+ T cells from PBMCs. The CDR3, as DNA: TGCGCCAGCAGTCCATCAACCCACAGGGGGAGCACTGAAGCTTTCTTT. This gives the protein CASSPSTHRGSTEAFF.